The T cell receptor (beta chain) under discussion was sequenced for a study of regulatory T cells in long-lasting Graves disease. Study as a whole: Antithyroid drugs had been taken under 3 months by newly diagnosed Graves' patients.

In its sample, this clonotype was seen a few times. The CDR3 is 15 amino acids. The trim removed 3 bases at V and 6 bases at J, leaving 8 bases unmatched. CDR1 is DFQATT and CDR2 is SNEGSKA in the germline V gene (reference sequence). According to the study, TCR beta libraries were built with iRepertoire HTBI primers and CDR3-region Arm-PCR. One entry per CDR3 protein, called by TCRdb with MiXCR from the multiplex PCR reads. In the table there are hundreds of thousands of distinct CDR3 sequences, about 16% of which are singletons. Time point here: newly diagnosed GD, antithyroid drugs for less than 3 months. RNA from PBMCs was the source of the TCR library. The data also belong to a second study, concerning T cells in Graves' hyperthyroidism and ophthalmopathy.

The rearrangement joins TRBV20-1 to TRBJ2-7, with 13 nucleotides matching TRBD2. This sequence was found in a middle-aged woman with Graves disease. This specimen was peripheral blood mononuclear cells (PBMCs), taken at new diagnosis, from a patient treated with antithyroid drugs. The CDR3 region is CSARTSGGTLFEQYF. In DNA form, the CDR3 reads TGCAGTGCTAGGACTAGCGGGGGGACTCTGTTCGAGCAGTACTTC.